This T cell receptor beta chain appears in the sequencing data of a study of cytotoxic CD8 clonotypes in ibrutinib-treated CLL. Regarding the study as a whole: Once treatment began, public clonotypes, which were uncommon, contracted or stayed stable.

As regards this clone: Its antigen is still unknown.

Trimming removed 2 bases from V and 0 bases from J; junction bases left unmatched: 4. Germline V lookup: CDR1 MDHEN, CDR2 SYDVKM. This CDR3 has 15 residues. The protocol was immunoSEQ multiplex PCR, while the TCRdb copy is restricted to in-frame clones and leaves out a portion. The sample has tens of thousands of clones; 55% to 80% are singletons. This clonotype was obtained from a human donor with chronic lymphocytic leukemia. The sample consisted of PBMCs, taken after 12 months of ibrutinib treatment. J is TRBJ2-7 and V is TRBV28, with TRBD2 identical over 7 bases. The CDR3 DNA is TGTGCCAGCAGTTTACAGGGCGGGAGCTCCTACGAGCAGTACTTC. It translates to CASSLQGGSSYEQYF.